This T cell receptor beta chain was profiled in a study of tumor-infiltrating lymphocytes in primary liver carcinoma (dated by TCRdb to 2017 to 2019). Some background on the complete study: Of the five patients (three men and two women, aged 30 to 69 years), four had hepatocellular carcinoma and one had combined HCC and intrahepatic cholangiocarcinoma. The five patients had tumors of stage T1-T3 N0M0, with maximum diameters ranging from 4.2 to 10 cm. Each sample produced roughly 3.65 to 7.5 million productive TCRbeta reads, and read depth showed no significant difference between tissue types. The study combined TCRbeta repertoire sequencing, expression microarrays and whole-exome sequencing across five regions of each liver tumor, with adjacent normal tissue and blood. A total of approximately 35 specimens from 5 patients, comprising some 25 tumor regions, 5 adjacent noncancerous liver tissues and 5 peripheral blood samples, were covered by TCRbeta repertoire sequencing. The 20 to 25 tumor region samples were profiled with Agilent mRNA microarrays so that TCRbeta repertoire diversity could be related to the local molecular phenotype. High reproducibility was observed for the technical replicate repertoires, with mean shared-clone rates around 0.89 and correlation coefficients above 0.95.

A note on this clonotype: There is no known antigen for this receptor. Base qualities were left out, and no much larger clone turns up one base away.

Total RNA and DNA were co-extracted from roughly 20-30 mg of bulk tissue with the AllPrep DNA/RNA mini kit, without cell sorting. Surgical resection was performed in China between November 2015 and March 2016 on about five patients with histopathologically diagnosed primary liver carcinoma. At the time of sampling, the patients were treatment-naive and had chronic HBV infection. Each tumor was sampled at five spatially separated regions: the superior, inferior, left-lateral and right-lateral poles and the tumor centre. Histological examination found more than 75% viable tumor cells in every tumor sample. Pieces of fresh tumor and adjacent tissue were cut in half, with one half kept in RNAlater at -80 degrees C and the other half sent for histology. The paper as a whole reports these results and caveats: The top 250 clones made up a significantly larger repertoire fraction in tumors than in blood (p = 0.039). Only the TCR beta chain was sequenced, so true repertoire diversity is likely underestimated because unpaired alpha chains were not captured. Since the samples were bulk and unsorted, there was no way to compare CD4+ and CD8+ T cell repertoires. Repertoire overlap was higher between tumor regions (mean roughly 35%) than tumor-adjacent (approximately 17%) or tumor-blood (approximately 14%) pairs, consistent with antigen-driven expansion. Only roughly 7-25% of top clones appeared in all five regions of a tumor, which suggests that tumor-infiltrating T cells are spatially heterogeneous. The study included only a few patients, and the authors note findings should be validated in a larger study.

Sequences MNHEY (CDR1) and SVGAGI (CDR2) are obtained from the germline V gene. V is pared back by 5 bases and J by 1 base, with 15 bases lying between the germline termini. The CDR3 runs 15 amino acids, cysteine and phenylalanine included. Only the CDR3 DNA stays, 45 bases, in frame from base 1. TCRbeta-specific cDNA was reverse-transcribed from 500 ng total RNA using a constant-region primer and ProtoScript II reverse transcriptase. Three nested multiplex PCR rounds, following a slightly modified ARM-PCR procedure, were used to build the TCRbeta libraries. Multiplex TRBV1-TRBV30 forward primers and a Cbeta reverse primer were used in the first two PCR rounds, each of which was run for roughly 10 cycles. A final 25-cycle PCR with Deep VentR polymerase added sample barcodes and Illumina adapters. Amplicons of 200-500 bp were gel-purified with a QIAquick gel extraction kit before sequencing. The TCRbeta amplicons were sequenced with 250-bp paired-end reads on an Illumina HiSeq 2500. In the authors' own workflow: Quality trimming of reads was performed with Trimmomatic v0.33, and paired reads were merged with FLASH v1.2.11 so that full CDR3 sequences could be recovered. V, D and J germline segments were assigned to the rearranged TCRbeta sequences using MiGEC v1.2.1b. Clonotype statistics, along with Shannon-Wiener diversity indices, were calculated using VDJtools v1.0.0. Except for diversity analysis, only the 250 most abundant clonotypes of each sample were used in subsequent analyses to reduce sampling bias. TCRdb cleaned the public reads at Q25 with fastp, built clones with MiXCR and kept in-frame beta chains. Identical CDR3 proteins give one entry, which carries the most common genes and DNA. TCRdb, not the original authors, processed these V and J calls. The sample table records about 66,000 distinct CDR3 sequences; about 71% of these occur just once. In total, the top ten clones hold 30% to 40% of the sample.

This receptor chain uses TRBV6-5 and TRBJ2-7; tentative D gene TRBD1, with 6 bases matching. The sequenced material came from liver tumor tissue from sampling region 4. The cell subset or site label here, explained by the study, means: tumor region T4, right-lateral pole. The sequence came from a middle-aged man with primary liver carcinoma and hepatitis B virus infection. The CDR3 reads CASSHLGHGSYEQYF. The nucleotide sequence reads TGTGCCAGCAGTCACTTGGGACATGGATCCTACGAGCAGTACTTC.